One T cell receptor (beta chain) is described in this entry. This clonotype was counted a few times. Its target antigen remains unknown. One base away there is no much larger clone; base qualities are not given. The source of the sample is a study of blood T cells in healthy people across ages (dated by TCRdb to 2013 to 2016). Study-wide context: In model experiments, template switching captured about one uniquely barcoded TCR beta cDNA molecule for every two T cells. Age-related changes in TCR beta repertoire diversity were measured in the study by deep sequencing normalized with unique cDNA molecular identifiers. Four age groups were formed from the donors: young (average 16 years), middle-aged (around 37), aged (over 55) and long-lived (about 80). Using the same blood draw, the study looked at two additional independent replicas of 1 million unique cDNA reads for two donors, one aged 18 to 30 and the other aged 80 or older. General conclusions and limits of the study: Observed TCR beta diversity per million T cells fell roughly linearly with age, and a significant reduction was already apparent by age about 38. The long-lived group showed more naive CD4+ T cells, fewer expanded clones and increased TCR diversity than the aged group, suggesting age selection. There was a strong correlation between observed TCR beta diversity and the percentage of naive T cells measured by flow cytometry. Because the CMV infection status of the donors was unknown, age-related changes in expanded clonotypes may potentially have been confounded. Estimates of total diversity based on one million sequenced T cells were considered lower bounds and underestimates. Conclusive comparison of naive and antigen-experienced compartments was prevented by the profiling of bulk unsorted PBMCs.

Trimming removed 4 bases from V and 5 bases from J; the gene matches leave 5 bases unexplained. The germline V gene (reference sequence) supplies CDR1 SEHNR and CDR2 FQNEAQ. The CDR3 measures 14 amino acids from cysteine to phenylalanine. The entry retains the CDR3 DNA only, 42 bases that are in frame from base 1. The donors were about 40 Caucasian individuals from Russia, aged about 6 to 95 years, who were systemically healthy. Each donor gave approximately 9.3 milliliters of peripheral blood, collected into EDTA-treated Vacutainer tubes. Ficoll-Paque density-gradient centrifugation was used to isolate PBMCs, with at least 6.5 million per sample. Total RNA was extracted from PBMCs with Trizol reagent, with at least 5 micrograms obtained per sample. Naive CD45RAhigh/CD27high T cell percentages were measured by flow cytometry on a PBMC aliquot from every donor. Receptors were amplified or captured by 5' RACE. Sequencer: Illumina HiSeq 2500. A second 7 to 11 cycle PCR used a sample-barcoded 5' primer and a J-beta primer mix. Each TCR beta cDNA molecule received a unique molecular identifier from a template-switch 5' adaptor carrying 12 random nucleotides. Each sample yielded at least 3 million CDR3-containing paired-end reads. The Mint cDNA synthesis kit, primed by a TRBC-specific oligonucleotide, was used to synthesize first-strand cDNA from all RNA. Following uracil-DNA glycosylase treatment, a first 18-cycle PCR with universal primers M1SS and BC2_uni_R was performed on all cDNA. The authors processed their data as follows. Each sample was normalized by randomly selecting 1 million high-quality reads, each carrying a distinct molecular identifier. Reads with shared molecular identifiers were discarded instead of being binned into consensus sequences. MiTCR, with a Q25 quality threshold and the strictest error-elimination algorithm, was used for CDR3 identification, clonotype clustering and error correction. Lower-bound total TCR beta diversity was estimated with a nonparametric unseen species model using Euler transformation. The public sequencing data were trimmed at Q25 with fastp and processed into clonotypes with MiXCR by TCRdb, which kept only in-frame beta chains. Every CDR3 protein is listed once, alongside the most common genes and DNA of its rows. TCRdb's processing, not the study's, gives the V and J calls here. For this sample there are 780,000 or so distinct CDR3 sequences; roughly 25% appear just once. Of the sample, 3% to 4% is held by the ten largest clones.

This sample was shared with a second study, whose subject was T cells of mothers and their children. As the second study states: Nine systemically healthy Caucasian individuals, comprising three mothers and their six children, were included as donors. cDNA synthesis consumed the entire amount of extracted RNA, loaded at approximately 1.6 ug RNA in each 15 ul reaction. In the second PCR, the M1S primer introduced both the sample barcodes and 2-4 random nucleotides. Over 8 million TCR beta CDR3 reads came from each mother, compared with approximately 3 million reads from each child. Thymic selection shapes the output of TCR recombination in a similar way in related and unrelated pairs, and inherited differences have a minor effect. Normalized repertoire overlap was always found to be slightly, but never significantly, higher in related mother-child pairs than in unrelated mother-child pairs. Persistent microchimeric T cell clones were not detected, at a sensitivity of approximately 98 clones per million clonotypes. Deep NGS was used in the study to compare the TCR beta repertoires of mothers and children and to look for features that separate related mother-child pairs from unrelated individuals. On average, the children were approximately 11 +/- 4 years old, while the mothers were around 40 +/- 4 years old. After adapter ligation with NEBNext reagents, the libraries were sequenced on Illumina HiSeq 2000 with 100+100 nt paired-end reads. To prevent cross-contamination, the mother and child libraries were prepared a month apart and were sequenced in separate runs. For each donor, between roughly 450,000 and 2,100,000 distinct TCR beta clonotypes were identified. Naive TCR beta clonotypes were estimated from low-frequency clonotypes matched to each donor's FACS-determined naive share, without sorting.

The specimen was blood. The sequence was collected from a boy younger than 18 in good health. The rearrangement combines TRBV7-9 with TRBJ2-5, and TRBD2 matches 9 of the central bases. CDR3 reads: CASSSSGAGETQYF. The bases read TGTGCCAGCAGCTCTAGCGGGGCCGGGGAGACCCAGTACTTC.